A single sample is the source of the 17 T cell receptor beta chains below, sequenced in a study of shared clonotypes between healthy human individuals. The method was immunoSEQ multiplex PCR; TCRdb's version includes in-frame clones alone and lacks a portion of them. This sample yields some 1.4 million clones, of which around 97% are seen a single time; approximately 1.1% belongs to the top ten. The sequencing sample was made of naive CD4+ T cells sorted from blood. Noted subset: CD45RA+ positively selected. These receptors originate from a man in his thirties or forties in good health.

This clone appeared a single time. The V gene is TRBV9, the J gene TRBJ2-1, with unresolved D. The length of the CDR3 is 15 residues. CDR1 SGDLS and CDR2 YYNGEE come from the germline V gene. The ends were cut back, 1 base at V and 6 bases at J, with 14 bases in the middle. The CDR3, as DNA: TGTGCCAGCAGCGTAAGATGGCACGCTCCCAATGAGCAGTTCTTC. This codes for CASSVRWHAPNEQFF. The full variable domain, completed using reference TRBV9 and TRBJ2-1, is DSGVTQTPKHLITATGQRVTLRCSPRSGDLSVYWYQQSLDQGLQFLIQYYNGEERAKGNILERFSAQQFPDLHSELNLSSLELGDSALYFCASSVRWHAPNEQFFGPGTRLTVL.

The chain joins TRBV23-1 to TRBJ1-3; TRBD1 matches at 7 bases. TRBV23-1 is filed as an ORF, its function uncertain. With 3 bases clipped from V and 3 bases from J, the junction kept 5 bases outside the gene matches. The CDR3 is 15 amino acids. CDR3 residues: CASSHRQGRGNTIYF. In nucleotides, the CDR3 is TGCGCCAGCAGTCATAGACAGGGACGTGGAAACACCATATATTTT.

V is TRBV5-6 and J is TRBJ2-7; possible D gene TRBD2, 6 bases. This CDR3 region has 16 residues. Per germline, CDR1 SGHDT and CDR2 YYEEEE. Trimming cost V 0 bases and J 0 bases, with 13 bases left between them. The CDR3 sequence: CASSLGRGVISYEQYF. The DNA for the CDR3 is TGTGCCAGCAGCTTGGGGAGGGGCGTAATCTCCTACGAGCAGTACTTC.

The chain couples TRBV5-1 to TRBJ2-3; 11 bases map to TRBD2. CDR3 size: 16 residues. From germline, CDR1 is SGHRS and CDR2 YFSETQ. Losses at the gene ends were 6 bases for V and 0 bases for J; bases not matched to a gene: 6. CDR3 in amino acids: CASKPGTSGSTDTQYF. CDR3 in DNA: TGCGCCAGCAAACCAGGGACTAGCGGAAGCACAGATACGCAGTATTTT.

The gene calls are TRBV5-1 and TRBJ2-5, with a weak D call TRBD1 (5 bases). Trimming shortened V by 1 base and J by 2 bases, and 12 bases separated the two germline ends. This CDR3 spans 15 amino acids. CDR1 is SGHRS, CDR2 YFSETQ, per germline. This chain's CDR3 is CASSLLWTQQETQYF. The CDR3 bases are TGCGCCAGCAGCTTGCTATGGACACAACAAGAGACCCAGTACTTC.

V is TRBV18 and J is TRBJ2-3, with 10 bases that match TRBD2. V dropped 4 bases and J dropped 2; count of bases not matched to a gene: 3. Germline V gene lookup returns CDR1 KGHSH and CDR2 LQKENI. The CDR3 spans 15 residues. CDR3: CASSQLAGYTDTQYF. For the CDR3, the DNA is TGTGCCAGCTCACAACTAGCGGGATACACAGATACGCAGTATTTT.

The chain has TRBV2 and TRBJ2-1, with 8 bases fitting TRBD1. The germline V gene has CDR1 SNHLY and CDR2 FYNNEI. The V gene end was trimmed by 4 bases and the J gene end by 5 bases; junction bases not matched to a gene: 4. The CDR3 consists of 14 residues. In DNA, the CDR3 is TGTGCCAGCAGTGGACAGGGGCACGACAATGAGCAGTTCTTC. Translated: CASSGQGHDNEQFF.

The V call is TRBV19, the J call TRBJ2-2, with a tentative D call TRBD2 (6 bases). The CDR3 runs to 18 residues. V lost 6 bases to trimming and J lost 6 bases, with 26 bases between them. Germline V CDR1 and CDR2: LNHDA, SQIVND (reference sequence). CDR3 sequence: CASRPIRDSPAWSGELFF. Written as DNA, the CDR3 is TGTGCCAGTAGGCCAATTCGGGACTCTCCAGCGTGGTCCGGGGAGCTGTTTTTT.

The chain links TRBV7-6 to TRBJ2-1; the D is unclear. Trimming left V 1 base short and J 7 bases short, with 8 bases between. CDR3 length: 13 residues. CDR1 is SGHVS, CDR2 FNYEAQ, per germline. The DNA of the CDR3 is TGTGCCAGCAGCTTAGGCCAAGGGAATGAGCAGTTCTTC. Amino acid sequence: CASSLGQGNEQFF.

The chain couples TRBV10-2 to TRBJ2-7; 9 positions match TRBD1. The CDR3 is made up of 14 amino acids. V dropped 9 bases and J dropped 2; count of bases not matched to a gene: 8. The V gene's germline CDR1 is WSHSY and CDR2 SAAADI. DNA for the CDR3: TGCGCCAGGAGGGGACAGGGAAAGACCTACGAGCAGTACTTC. It yields the protein CARRGQGKTYEQYF.

The CDR3 DNA sequence: TGCGCCAGCACCCCCAGCTCAGGTGAGACCCAGTACTTC. As protein: CASTPSSGETQYF. The chain is built from TRBV4-1 and TRBJ2-5; no clear D. The CDR3 length is 13 residues. Germline loops: CDR1 MGHRA, CDR2 YSYEKL. Deletions cut 7 bases from V and 5 bases from J, with 14 bases between.

The chain employs TRBV9 and TRBJ2-1; tentatively, D is TRBD1 (6 bases). CDR3 size: 19 residues. V gave up 0 bases and J gave up 0 bases, with 19 bases separating them. Per the germline V gene, CDR1 is SGDLS and CDR2 is YYNGEE. The CDR3 DNA is TGTGCCAGCAGCGTAGTGGGGCAGGGGAATCCAAGCTCCTACAATGAGCAGTTCTTC. This sequence encodes CASSVVGQGNPSSYNEQFF.

The rearrangement uses TRBV5-4 and TRBJ1-1; a weak D match, TRBD1 (6 bases). Between the trimmed V and J ends, which lost 4 bases and 1 base, there was a span of 11 bases. CDR1 is SGHNT, CDR2 YYREEE, per germline (reference sequence). CDR3 length: 14 residues. CDR3 in amino acids: CASSQKTGNTEAFF. The CDR3 DNA follows: TGTGCCAGCAGCCAAAAGACAGGGAACACTGAAGCTTTCTTT.

The genes are TRBV19 and TRBJ1-1; 7 positions agree with TRBD1. The CDR3 runs 17 residues. Germline loops: CDR1 LNHDA, CDR2 SQIVND (reference sequence). Losses at the gene ends were 4 bases for V and 0 bases for J; bases not matched to a gene: 11. The CDR3 protein is CASSTPGGSILNTEAFF. The CDR3 region has the DNA TGTGCCAGTAGTACCCCAGGGGGGTCAATTTTGAACACTGAAGCTTTCTTT.

The chain uses TRBV7-3 and TRBJ2-2; possibly TRBD2 for D (6 bases). This CDR3 has 16 amino acids. The germline V gene has CDR1 SGHTA and CDR2 FQGTGA. Trimming cost V 4 bases and J 5 bases, with 17 bases left between them. CDR3 sequence: CASSSDSGVGTGELFF. DNA for the CDR3: TGTGCCAGCAGCTCCGACTCGGGAGTTGGGACCGGGGAGCTGTTTTTT.

This rearrangement joins TRBV6-5 to TRBJ1-1, with D unclear. Trimming took off 8 bases at V and 1 base at J, with 8 bases between the two ends. The CDR3 spans 12 residues. Germline V CDR1 and CDR2: MNHEY, SVGAGI. CDR3 bases: TGTGCCAGCGGAAGGTGGAACACTGAAGCTTTCTTT. It yields the protein CASGRWNTEAFF.

The gene calls are TRBV19 and TRBJ2-5; TRBD2 is a possible D gene (5 bases). The CDR3 extends over 11 amino acids. V shed 10 bases and J shed 3 bases, with 9 bases lying between them. The germline CDR1 and CDR2 sequences are LNHDA and SQIVND (reference sequence). The CDR3 is CAIEGKETQYF. The CDR3 DNA reads as TGTGCCATTGAGGGCAAAGAGACCCAGTACTTC.